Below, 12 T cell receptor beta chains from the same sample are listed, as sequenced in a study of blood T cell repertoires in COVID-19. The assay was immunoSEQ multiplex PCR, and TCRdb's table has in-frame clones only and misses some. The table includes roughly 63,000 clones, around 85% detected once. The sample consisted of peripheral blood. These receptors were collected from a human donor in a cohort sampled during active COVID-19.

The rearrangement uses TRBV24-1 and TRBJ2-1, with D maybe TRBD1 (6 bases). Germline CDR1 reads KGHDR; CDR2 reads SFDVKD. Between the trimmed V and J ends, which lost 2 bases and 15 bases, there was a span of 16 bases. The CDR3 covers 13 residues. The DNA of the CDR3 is TGTGCCACCAGTGATTCACCCTGGGACAAGCTGTTCTTC. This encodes CATSDSPWDKLFF.

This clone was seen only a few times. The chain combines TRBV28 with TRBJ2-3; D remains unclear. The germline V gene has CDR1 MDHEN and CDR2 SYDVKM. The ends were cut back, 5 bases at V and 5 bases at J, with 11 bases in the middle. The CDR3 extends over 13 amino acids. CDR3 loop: CASSLRVLDTQYF. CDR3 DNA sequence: TGTGCCAGCAGTCTCCGGGTTTTAGATACGCAGTATTTT.

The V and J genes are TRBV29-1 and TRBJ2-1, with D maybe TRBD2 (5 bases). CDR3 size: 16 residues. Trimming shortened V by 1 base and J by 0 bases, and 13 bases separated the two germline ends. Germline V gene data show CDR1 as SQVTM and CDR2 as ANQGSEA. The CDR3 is CSVEGAAESSYNEQFF. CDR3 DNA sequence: TGCAGCGTTGAAGGCGCAGCGGAGAGCTCCTACAATGAGCAGTTCTTC.

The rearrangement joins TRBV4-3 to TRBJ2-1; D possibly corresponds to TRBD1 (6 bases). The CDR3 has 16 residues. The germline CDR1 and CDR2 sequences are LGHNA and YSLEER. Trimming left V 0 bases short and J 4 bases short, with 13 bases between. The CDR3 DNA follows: TGCGCCAGCAGCCAAGATTTAGGGGGAAGTTACAATGAGCAGTTCTTC. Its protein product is CASSQDLGGSYNEQFF.

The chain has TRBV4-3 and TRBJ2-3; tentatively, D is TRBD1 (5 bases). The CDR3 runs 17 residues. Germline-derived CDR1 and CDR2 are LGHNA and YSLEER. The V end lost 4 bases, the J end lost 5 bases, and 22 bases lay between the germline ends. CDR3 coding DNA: TGCGCCAGCAGCCCCCTATTGAAGGGGTCGCACGAAGATACGCAGTATTTT. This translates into CASSPLLKGSHEDTQYF.

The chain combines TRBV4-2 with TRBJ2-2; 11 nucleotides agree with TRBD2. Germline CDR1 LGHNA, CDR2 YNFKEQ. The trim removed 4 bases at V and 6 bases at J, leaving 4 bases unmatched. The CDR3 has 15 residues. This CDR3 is CASSPSGRIAGELFF. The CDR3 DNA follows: TGTGCCAGCAGCCCTAGCGGGAGGATCGCCGGGGAGCTGTTTTTT.

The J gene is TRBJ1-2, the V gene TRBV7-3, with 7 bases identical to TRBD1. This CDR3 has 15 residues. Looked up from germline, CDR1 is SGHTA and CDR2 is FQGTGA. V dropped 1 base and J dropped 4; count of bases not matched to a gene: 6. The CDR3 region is CASSLSGQGGYGYTF. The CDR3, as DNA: TGTGCCAGCAGCTTAAGTGGGCAGGGGGGCTATGGCTACACCTTC.

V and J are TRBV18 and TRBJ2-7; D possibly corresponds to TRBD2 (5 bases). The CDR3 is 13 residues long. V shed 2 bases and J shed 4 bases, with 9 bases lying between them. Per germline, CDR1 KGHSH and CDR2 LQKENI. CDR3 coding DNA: TGTGCCAGCTCACCAGCCGGGGAATACGAGCAGTACTTC. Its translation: CASSPAGEYEQYF.

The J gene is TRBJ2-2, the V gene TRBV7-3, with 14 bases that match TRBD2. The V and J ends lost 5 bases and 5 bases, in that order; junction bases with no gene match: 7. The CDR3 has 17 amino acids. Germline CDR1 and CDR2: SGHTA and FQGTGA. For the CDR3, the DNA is TGTGCCAGCAGCCGGACTAGCGGGAGGATGTGGACCGGGGAGCTGTTTTTT. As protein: CASSRTSGRMWTGELFF.

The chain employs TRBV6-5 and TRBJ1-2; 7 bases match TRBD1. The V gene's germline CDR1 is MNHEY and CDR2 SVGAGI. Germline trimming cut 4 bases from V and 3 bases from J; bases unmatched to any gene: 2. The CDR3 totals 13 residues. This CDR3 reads CASSSTGDYGYTF. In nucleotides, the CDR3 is TGTGCCAGCAGTTCAACAGGGGACTATGGCTACACCTTC.

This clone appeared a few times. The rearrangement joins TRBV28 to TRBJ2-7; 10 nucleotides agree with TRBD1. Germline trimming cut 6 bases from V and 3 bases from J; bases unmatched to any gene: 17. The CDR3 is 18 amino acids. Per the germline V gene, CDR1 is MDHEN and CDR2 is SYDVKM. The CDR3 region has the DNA TGTGCCAGCAGCTCCTTCCAGCCGGGACAGGGGTCCTACTACGAGCAGTACTTC. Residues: CASSSFQPGQGSYYEQYF.

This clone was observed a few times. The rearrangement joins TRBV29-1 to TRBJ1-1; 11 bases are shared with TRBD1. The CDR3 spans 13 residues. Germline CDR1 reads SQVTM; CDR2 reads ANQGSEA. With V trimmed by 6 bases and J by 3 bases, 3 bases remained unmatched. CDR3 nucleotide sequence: TGCAGCGTAACGGGACAGGGGGACACTGAAGCTTTCTTT. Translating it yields CSVTGQGDTEAFF.